This TCR beta chain appears in the sequencing data of a study of T cells in Graves' hyperthyroidism and ophthalmopathy. Regarding the study as a whole: By a 13 V-J model, ophthalmopathy was set apart from stable hyperthyroidism. The model predicted ophthalmopathy a median approximately six months before onset. The majority of expanded thyroid clonotypes above 0.001 also appeared in blood.

This clonotype was detected once. Its specificity is unknown. What was amplified from RNA transcripts were TCR beta CDR3 regions. The HTBI primer set drove a first-round RT-PCR of the TCR CDR3. TCRdb used MiXCR to reprocess the multiplex PCR reads, holding one entry per CDR3 protein. Of nearly 600,000 distinct CDR3 sequences in the sample, approximately 15% were seen once. There are 17 residues in the CDR3. The V gene lost 0 bases and the J gene lost 0 bases, with 12 bases spanning the gap. The V gene's germline CDR1 is LGHNA and CDR2 YNFKEQ. The study left out patients who had uncontrolled infection, other autoimmune disease, pregnancy or lactation.

The gene calls are TRBV4-2 and TRBJ1-3, with a possible D match to TRBD1 (6 bases). The sample was blood. The clonotype originates from a woman aged 18-35 years with Graves' ophthalmopathy. Here the CDR3 DNA reads TGTGCCAGCAGCCAAGACTGGGGGGGGGCCTCTGGAAACACCATATATTTT. Residues: CASSQDWGGASGNTIYF.